This TCR beta chain comes out of a study of neoadjuvant nivolumab and ipilimumab in lung cancer. Study-wide points: Only two of four nivolumab-treated tumors gained richness and clonality by surgery. Only a single major-pathologic-response sample was available for clonality analysis. Higher pretherapy blood TCR richness went with higher resected-tumor richness. Compared with tumor-adjacent uninvolved lung, resected tumors showed greater richness and clonality.

The method was immunoSEQ multiplex PCR; TCRdb's version includes in-frame clones alone and lacks a portion of them. This sample has 15,000 to 20,000 clones, with around 76% found just once. Comments on this clone: Its cognate antigen is unknown.

Per germline, CDR1 SGHDN and CDR2 FVKESK. V was cut by 3 bases and J by 7 bases, with 13 bases left in between. The CDR3 totals 14 residues. V usage is TRBV14 and J usage is TRBJ2-1, with D possibly matching TRBD2 (6 bases). The receptor was isolated from an adult with non-small cell lung cancer. Source: tumor tissue, taken after neoadjuvant nivolumab, alone or with ipilimumab, at or shortly before surgery. DNA of the CDR3: TGTGCCAGCAGCCACGACTACGGGGGAAATGAGCAGTTCTTC. Encoded protein: CASSHDYGGNEQFF.